Shown below are 3 T cell receptor beta chains from a single sample sequenced in a study of cytomegalovirus exposure and HLA in healthy donors. 60 Vbeta and 13 Jbeta primers were used in PCR. Sequenced by immunoSEQ multiplex PCR; TCRdb stores in-frame clones only, minus some. The data show a few hundred thousand clones, more than 85% seen once. The specimen sequenced was PBMCs. The source is a woman between 18 and 30 years old in good health and CMV-seronegative.

About this clone: Different DNA sequences within this sample yield the same CDR3. The V call is TRBV7-9, the J call TRBJ2-7; TRBD2 matches 11 bases. V trimming: 2 bases; J trimming: 3 bases; junction bases outside the gene matches: 0. CDR3 length equals 14 residues. CDR1 is SEHNR and CDR2 is FQNEAQ in the germline V gene (reference sequence). The CDR3 is CASSLLAGGYEQYF. The CDR3 nucleotides are TGTGCCAGCAGCTTACTAGCGGGAGGCTACGAGCAGTACTTC.

The J gene is TRBJ1-1, the V gene TRBV7-9; D possibly corresponds to TRBD1 (6 bases). The CDR3 length is 14 residues. CDR1 SEHNR and CDR2 FQNEAQ come from the germline V gene (reference sequence). V was clipped by 8 bases and J by 0 bases, with 13 bases between them. The CDR3 bases are TGTGCCAGCGCTCCGGACAGAATGAACACTGAAGCTTTCTTT. Its translation: CASAPDRMNTEAFF.

V is TRBV19 and J is TRBJ1-1; D unclear. Trimming pared 4 bases from V and 2 bases from J, leaving 11 bases between. The CDR3 is 14 amino acids. CDR1 is LNHDA, CDR2 SQIVND, per germline (reference sequence). The CDR3 reads CASSSREINTEAFF. CDR3 bases: TGTGCCAGTAGTAGCCGGGAGATAAACACTGAAGCTTTCTTT.